The rows below give T cell receptor beta chains drawn from one sample of a study of cytomegalovirus exposure and HLA in healthy donors. The method was immunoSEQ multiplex PCR; TCRdb's version includes in-frame clones alone and lacks a portion of them. The repertoire consists of tens of thousands of clones, with just over 65% occurring once and the leading ten covering 10% to 11%. Material for sequencing was PBMCs. The receptors stem from a woman younger than 45 in good health and CMV-seronegative. CDR3s include the opening cysteine and the closing phenylalanine or tryptophan. The D gene is left open where the match is weak. Not every row has a clone size; where given, it reads once, few, many or a size class.

>TRBJ2-3|TRBV18|.|TRBD1
TGTGCCAGCTCAGGGACAGGGCGCACAGATACGCAGTATTTT
CASSGTGRTDTQYF
>TRBJ1-1|TRBV5-1|.|.
TGCGCCAGCAAAGTAGAGGCCCTTCGGAGCACTGAAGCTTTCTTT
CASKVEALRSTEAFF
>TRBJ1-1|TRBV7-2|.|TRBD1
TGTGCCAGCAGCTCGTATAATTCAGGGGGTGGGCCTGAAGCTTTCTTT
CASSSYNSGGGPEAFF
>TRBJ1-5|TRBV10-2|.|.
TGCGCCAGCAGTGCCGTGACAGGCGACAACCAGCCCCAGCATTTT
CASSAVTGDNQPQHF
>TRBJ1-2|TRBV6-1|once|.
TGTGCCAGCAGTGAAGGTGGCAGATCCTATGGCTACACCTTC
CASSEGGRSYGYTF
>TRBJ2-3|TRBV7-9|.|TRBD2
TGTGCCAGCAGCATATTAGCGGGGGGCACAGATACGCAGTATTTT
CASSILAGGTDTQYF
>TRBJ2-5|TRBV2|.|.
TGTGCCAGCAGCCCTGGGGGGGGGCGGGAGACCCAGTACTTC
CASSPGGGRETQYF
>TRBJ2-7|TRBV30|.|.
TGTGCCTGGAGTCCTGGGTATGACAGCTCCTACGAGCAGTACTTC
CAWSPGYDSSYEQYF
>TRBJ1-4|TRBV6-1|.|TRBD1
TGTGCCACCACCTCCGGGACAGGGGGTTTTGAAAAACTGTTTTTT
CATTSGTGGFEKLFF
>TRBJ1-5|TRBV5-1|few|.
TGCGCCAGCAGGGGGGGACCTCAGGGCAATCAGCCCCAGCATTTT
CASRGGPQGNQPQHF
>TRBJ2-7|TRBV7-9|.|.
TGTGCCAGCAGCGTAACGAGGGAACACGAGCAGTACTTC
CASSVTREHEQYF
>TRBJ1-2|TRBV19|.|TRBD1
TGTGCCAGTAGCGGGACAGTTTATGGCTACACCTTC
CASSGTVYGYTF
>TRBJ2-7|TRBV7-9|.|.
TGTGCCAGCACCTTAAGCGGAGGCTACGAGCAGTACTTC
CASTLSGGYEQYF
>TRBJ2-5|TRBV29-1|.|TRBD1
TGCAGCGTAGGGACAGAACAAGAGACCCAGTACTTC
CSVGTEQETQYF
>TRBJ2-3|TRBV2|.|TRBD2
TGTGCCAGCAGTGGGCGGACTAGCGGAAACACAGATACGCAGTATTTT
CASSGRTSGNTDTQYF
>TRBJ2-1|TRBV7-2|.|TRBD1
TGTGCCAGCAGCTTAAGAGGGGTCGGGACAGGGGACAATGAGCAGTTCTTC
CASSLRGVGTGDNEQFF
>TRBJ2-7|TRBV2|.|TRBD1
TGTGCCAGCGGAGGACAGGGGAGGTACGAGCAGTACTTC
CASGGQGRYEQYF
>TRBJ2-7|TRBV6-5|.|.
TGTGCCAGCAGTTACTCTCGGGGTTACTACGAGCAGTACTTC
CASSYSRGYYEQYF
>TRBJ1-6|TRBV2|once|TRBD1
TGTGCCAGCAGCCCGGGACAGGGGGCTACACCCCTCCACTTT
CASSPGQGATPLHF
>TRBJ1-5|TRBV2|.|.
TGTGCCAGCAGTGAAGTTGCAGGGTTGATGCAGCCCCAGCATTTT
CASSEVAGLMQPQHF
>TRBJ2-3|TRBV7-9|.|TRBD1
TGTGCCAGCAGCTCCTGGACAGGGGCAACAGATACGCAGTATTTT
CASSSWTGATDTQYF
>TRBJ2-7|TRBV7-9|once|.
TGTGCCAGCAGCTCCGGACAGGACTACTACGAGCAGTACTTC
CASSSGQDYYEQYF
>TRBJ1-2|TRBV6-1|.|.
TGTGCCAGCAGTGGACTACAGAGTAACTATGGCTACACCTTC
CASSGLQSNYGYTF
>TRBJ1-5|TRBV5-5|.|.
TGTGCCAGCAGCTTGAGAATTGTGACAGATAGCAATCAGCCCCAGCATTTT
CASSLRIVTDSNQPQHF
>TRBJ1-2|TRBV6-1|.|TRBD1
TGTGCCAGCAGCGAGGGACAGGGATATGGCTACACCTTC
CASSEGQGYGYTF
>TRBJ2-5|TRBV25-1|few|TRBD2
TGTGCCAGCAGTCTGGGCGGGGGGGACCAAGAGACCCAGTACTTC
CASSLGGGDQETQYF
>TRBJ1-1|TRBV6-6|few|.
TGTGCCAGCAGTTCGTCAGAGAACACTGAAGCTTTCTTT
CASSSSENTEAFF
>TRBJ1-5|TRBV19|.|TRBD1
TGTGCCAGCAGACAGGGGGCAGGGAGCAATCAGCCCCAGCATTTT
CASRQGAGSNQPQHF
>TRBJ1-6|TRBV7-2|.|TRBD1
TGTGCCAGCAGCACCGACAGGGGACGTAATTCACCCCTCCACTTT
CASSTDRGRNSPLHF
>TRBJ1-3|TRBV5-1|.|.
TGCGCCAGCAGCCCCTCGTCACTCTCTGGAAACACCATATATTTT
CASSPSSLSGNTIYF
>TRBJ2-2|TRBV4-3|.|.
TGCGCCAGCAGCCAAGGTCAGGCGAACACCGGGGAGCTGTTTTTT
CASSQGQANTGELFF
>TRBJ2-5|TRBV5-1|.|TRBD2
TGCGCCAGCAACCCTAGCGGGGGGGCCGGAAAGACCCAGTACTTC
CASNPSGGAGKTQYF